What follows describes a single TCR beta chain. Its specific antigen is unknown. Base qualities are not provided; no much larger clone lies one nucleotide away. The CDR3 goes from the cysteine to the phenylalanine over 18 residues. The retained sequence is limited to the CDR3, 54 bases, with the frame set at the first base. After removal of 7 bases from V and 3 bases from J, the junction retains 12 bases not matched to a gene. Sequences MDHEN (CDR1) and SYDVKM (CDR2) are obtained from the germline V gene. This sample is drawn from a study of technical replicates of blood from several donors (dated 2017 in TCRdb). Receptors were amplified or captured by the immunoSEQ multiplex PCR assay. The immuneACCESS repertoire file appears here via TCRdb, limited to in-frame rearrangements. These files lack a portion of the clones; in checked studies, under half of the deficit traces to unresolved V genes, and the cause of the others is not known. This sample holds tens of thousands of clones; about 93% were observed only once. About 0.26% of the sample lies in the top ten.

In this chain, TRBV28 is recombined with TRBJ2-3, with 14 bases matching TRBD2. This TCR came from a human donor in good health. The sequenced material came from T cells isolated from PBMCs. The CDR3 reads CASTDGTSGSRATDTQYF. The nucleotide sequence reads as follows: TGTGCCAGCACTGATGGGACTAGCGGGAGTAGAGCGACAGATACGCAGTATTTT.